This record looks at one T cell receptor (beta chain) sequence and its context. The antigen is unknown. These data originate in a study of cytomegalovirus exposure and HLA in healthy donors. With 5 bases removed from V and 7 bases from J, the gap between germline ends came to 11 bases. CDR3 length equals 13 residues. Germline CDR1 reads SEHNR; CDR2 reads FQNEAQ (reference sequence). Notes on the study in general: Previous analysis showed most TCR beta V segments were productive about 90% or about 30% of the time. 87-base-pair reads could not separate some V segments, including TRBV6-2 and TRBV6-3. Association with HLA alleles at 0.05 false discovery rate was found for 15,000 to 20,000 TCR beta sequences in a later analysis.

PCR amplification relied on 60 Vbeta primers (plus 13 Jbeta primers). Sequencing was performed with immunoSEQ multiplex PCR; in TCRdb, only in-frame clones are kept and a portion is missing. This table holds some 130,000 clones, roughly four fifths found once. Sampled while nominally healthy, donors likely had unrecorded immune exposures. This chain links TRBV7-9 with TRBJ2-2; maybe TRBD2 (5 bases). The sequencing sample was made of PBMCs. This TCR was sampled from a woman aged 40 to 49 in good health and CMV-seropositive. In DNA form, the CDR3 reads TGTGCCAGCAGCCGGAACGAGGGCGGGGAGCTGTTTTTT. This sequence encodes CASSRNEGGELFF.